This entry lists 19 T cell receptor beta chains sequenced from one sample in a study of T cells after yellow fever vaccination. TCRdb re-called the 5' RACE reads with MiXCR, one entry per CDR3 protein. The profile covers about 330,000 distinct CDR3 sequences, with 7% to 10% appearing a single time and 17% taken by the ten largest. The sample here was PBMCs, taken about 41 days after the first yellow fever vaccination. The receptors were sampled from a man between 18 and 29 years old who received the YFV17D yellow fever vaccine.

The chain combines TRBV23-1 with TRBJ2-5, with D possibly being TRBD2 (7 bases). TRBV23-1 is noted as an ORF with a role that remains uncertain. With 1 base removed from V and 5 bases from J, the gap between germline ends came to 14 bases. This CDR3 has 15 residues. This CDR3 reads CASSQYGGGCETQYF. DNA for the CDR3: TGCGCCAGCAGTCAATACGGCGGGGGCTGTGAGACCCAGTACTTC.

This clonotype has more than one count but fewer than ten. The gene calls are TRBV28 and TRBJ2-7; D ambiguous. Germline V gene lookup returns CDR1 MDHEN and CDR2 SYDVKM. Trimming took off 2 bases at V and 7 bases at J, with 6 bases between the two ends. This CDR3 spans 11 amino acids. As DNA, the CDR3 is TGTGCCAGCAGTTTACGTGGGGAGCAGTACGTC. Translated: CASSLRGEQYV.

The rearrangement links TRBV7-3 to TRBJ2-1, with TRBD1 matching over 7 bases. From germline, CDR1 is SGHTA and CDR2 FQGTGA. The V gene end was trimmed by 5 bases and the J gene end by 4 bases; junction bases not matched to a gene: 2. CDR3 length: 13 amino acids. The CDR3 DNA follows: TGTGCCAGCAGCGCGACAGGGTACAATGAGCAGTTCTTC. Amino acid sequence: CASSATGYNEQFF.

Comment on this clonotype: The junction does not match germline at one end; this may be a read error. The gene calls are TRBV3-1 and TRBJ2-5, with TRBD2 identical over 8 bases. The CDR3 is made up of 12 amino acids. Germline V lookup: CDR1 LGHDT, CDR2 YNNKEL (reference sequence). The DNA of the CDR3 is TGTGCCACCAGCGGGGGAGGCGAGACCCAGTACTTC. Translated, it gives CATSGGGETQYF.

The chain carries TRBV6-1 and TRBJ1-3, with D maybe TRBD1 (5 bases). Per germline, CDR1 MNHNS and CDR2 SASEGT. This CDR3 region has 15 residues. Trimming shortened V by 6 bases and J by 10 bases, and 22 bases separated the two germline ends. The CDR3 DNA reads as TGTGCCAGCAGACACGACGACTACCTGGGACGGACCATATATTTT. This sequence encodes CASRHDDYLGRTIYF.

A few counts support this clonotype. This chain connects TRBV7-3 to TRBJ2-3; a possible D gene is TRBD2 (5 bases). V was cut by 1 base and J by 5 bases, with 7 bases left in between. The CDR3 length is 13 residues. In germline, CDR1 is SGHTA, CDR2 FQGTGA. This CDR3 reads CASSLREGDTQYF. The CDR3 DNA sequence: TGTGCCAGCAGCTTAAGAGAGGGAGATACGCAGTATTTT.

There are a few counts of this clonotype. The genes are TRBV5-4 and TRBJ1-1; D gene unclear. Looked up from germline, CDR1 is SGHNT and CDR2 is YYREEE (reference sequence). There are 15 residues in the CDR3. V was trimmed by 0 bases and J by 5 bases, leaving 14 bases between them. DNA of the CDR3: TGTGCCAGCAGCTTGGGTACAGCCAAAGGGACTGAAGCTTTCTTT. Translated: CASSLGTAKGTEAFF.

This clonotype was picked up many times. The chain recombines TRBV6-1 with TRBJ2-2; 12 bases map to TRBD2. V dropped 2 bases and J dropped 6; count of bases not matched to a gene: 1. The germline V gene encodes CDR1 MNHNS and CDR2 SASEGT. The CDR3 contains 15 residues. CDR3 coding DNA: TGTGCCAGCAGTGAACTAGCGGGGGGGCCCGGGGAGCTGTTTTTT. Protein product: CASSELAGGPGELFF.

This clonotype came up a few times. The rearrangement joins TRBV4-3 to TRBJ1-6, with a weak D call TRBD1 (6 bases). Trimming stripped 4 bases from V and 12 bases from J, with 19 bases between. This CDR3 comprises 15 residues. Germline assignment: CDR1 LGHNA and CDR2 YSLEER. CDR3: CASSPHYQGRVPLHF. The CDR3, as DNA: TGCGCCAGCAGCCCCCACTACCAGGGGCGGGTACCCCTCCACTTT.

This clonotype occurred a few times. The rearrangement links TRBV15 to TRBJ2-2; D gene uncertain. CDR3 length: 18 residues. Between the trimmed V and J ends, which lost 0 bases and 2 bases, there was a span of 16 bases. Germline V gene lookup returns CDR1 LNHNV and CDR2 YYDKDF (reference sequence). Here the CDR3 DNA reads TGTGCCACCAGCAGAGATTATAGGGCAGCAGACAACACCGGGGAGCTGTTTTTT. This translates into CATSRDYRAADNTGELFF. Full variable domain (remainder filled in from reference TRBV15 and TRBJ2-2): DAMVIQNPRYQVTQFGKPVTLSCSQTLNHNVMYWYQQKSSQAPKLLFHYYDKDFNNEADTPDNFQSRRPNTSFCFLDIRSPGLGDTAMYLCATSRDYRAADNTGELFFGEGSRLTVL.

This clonotype was counted only a few times. The chain employs TRBV30 and TRBJ2-5, with 9 bases aligning to TRBD2. Germline V gives CDR1 GTSNPN, CDR2 SVGIG (reference sequence). The CDR3 consists of 14 residues. With V trimmed by 5 bases and J by 2 bases, 6 bases remained unmatched. CDR3 in amino acids: CAWEIAGDQETQYF. For the CDR3, the DNA is TGTGCCTGGGAAATAGCGGGAGATCAAGAGACCCAGTACTTC.

This clonotype was seen a few times. The V and J genes are TRBV18 and TRBJ2-5, with D hard to call. V dropped 3 bases and J dropped 5 bases, with 16 bases sitting between them. CDR3 size: 15 residues. Per germline, CDR1 KGHSH and CDR2 LQKENI. The CDR3 DNA sequence: TGTGCCAGCTCACCGCGAGGCGGAGCCCACGAGACCCAGTACTTC. Its translation: CASSPRGGAHETQYF.

The rearrangement joins TRBV7-2 to TRBJ2-1; a possible D gene is TRBD2 (6 bases). CDR3 length equals 15 residues. Germline V gene data show CDR1 as SGHTA and CDR2 as FQGNSA. Trimming left V 3 bases short and J 5 bases short, with 14 bases between. This CDR3 is CASSLVAGPNNEQFF. The CDR3 DNA is TGTGCCAGCAGCTTGGTCGCGGGACCGAACAATGAGCAGTTCTTC.

This clonotype was seen a few times. V gene TRBV15 combines with J gene TRBJ1-1; D unresolved. This CDR3 is built from 16 residues. V was shortened by 4 bases and J by 0 bases, with 15 bases between the two germline ends. Looked up from germline, CDR1 is LNHNV and CDR2 is YYDKDF (reference sequence). The CDR3 nucleotides read TGTGCCACCAGCATCATAAAAGGGTTATTGAACACTGAAGCTTTCTTT. Amino acid sequence: CATSIIKGLLNTEAFF.

The chain couples TRBV29-1 to TRBJ1-6; D not resolved. The CDR3 contains 19 residues. CDR1 is SQVTM and CDR2 is ANQGSEA in the germline V gene. V was pared by 4 bases and J by 9 bases, with 31 bases between. CDR3 sequence (DNA): TGCAGCGTTGTGTCCACCGAGAAGTCACAACGTCGATTTGGTTCACCCCTCCACTTT. Translation: CSVVSTEKSQRRFGSPLHF.

This clonotype was observed a handful of times. The V and J genes are TRBV2 and TRBJ2-2; a possible D gene is TRBD1 (6 bases). The germline gives CDR1 SNHLY, CDR2 FYNNEI. Deletions cut 2 bases from V and 1 base from J, with 17 bases between. This CDR3 region has 18 residues. The CDR3 DNA sequence: TGTGCCAGCAGTGAACAGGACAGCCCTACTTTGAACACCGGGGAGCTGTTTTTT. As protein: CASSEQDSPTLNTGELFF.

This clonotype was recorded a few times. The chain employs TRBV5-5 and TRBJ1-5; 7 bases map to TRBD1. The germline V gene has CDR1 SGHKS and CDR2 YYEKEE (reference sequence). This CDR3 spans 13 amino acids. V dropped 4 bases and J dropped 7; count of bases not matched to a gene: 5. CDR3: CASSRTGLQPQHF. DNA of the CDR3: TGTGCCAGCAGCAGGACAGGTCTGCAGCCCCAGCATTTT.

The rearrangement joins TRBV7-3 to TRBJ2-1, with 7 bases fitting TRBD2. The CDR3 consists of 16 residues. The V and J ends lost 8 bases and 1 base, in that order; junction bases with no gene match: 11. The V gene's germline CDR1 is SGHTA and CDR2 FQGTGA. This chain's CDR3 is CASGALTGGSYNEQFF. The DNA of the CDR3 is TGTGCCAGCGGGGCCCTGACGGGGGGTTCCTACAATGAGCAGTTCTTC.

There are many counts of this clonotype. V gene TRBV28 combines with J gene TRBJ1-2, with D uncertain. V was trimmed by 6 bases and J by 0 bases, leaving 11 bases between them. This CDR3 is 14 amino acids long. Germline-derived CDR1 and CDR2 are MDHEN and SYDVKM. DNA of the CDR3: TGTGCCAGCAGCCCGCTGGGGTCTAACTATGGCTACACCTTC. It is translated as CASSPLGSNYGYTF.